This T cell receptor (beta chain) is from a study of Ad26.COV2.S vaccination and SARS-CoV-2 variants. As concerns this clone: Antigen specificity is unknown.

Indicated treatment: around 19 received Ad26.COV2.S at low or high dose, single or two shots; five or six received placebo; per-sample allocation not given. Collection of the samples took place on day 63 after the first injection of vaccine or placebo. General study points: Placebo recipients had lower spike-specific TCR breadth than vaccine recipients.

The CDR3 has 13 amino acids. Trimming cost V 5 bases and J 2 bases, with 7 bases left between them. Libraries were prepared by immunoSEQ multiplex PCR; TCRdb keeps only in-frame clonotypes and omits some of them. The sample shows about 280,000 clones, 70% to 90% of them seen only once. This receptor was obtained from a person between 18 and 60 years old who received the Ad26.COV2.S COVID-19 vaccine or a placebo. V and J are TRBV12-3 or TRBV12-4 and TRBJ2-1; no firm D call. The material was peripheral blood, obtained in a trial of Ad26.COV2.S vaccine versus placebo. CDR3 nucleotides: TGTGCCAGCAGTCTCGCGGCCTACAATGAGCAGTTCTTC. Translating it yields CASSLAAYNEQFF.